This T cell receptor beta chain stems from a study of shared clonotypes between healthy human individuals. Study-wide context: Each donor had three CD4 naive, three CD4 memory, two CD8 naive and one CD8 memory plate.

Assay runs were performed at deep level. Produced via immunoSEQ multiplex PCR; TCRdb's table is partial and in-frame only. The table records about 2.3 million clones, more than 85% of them present only once. The germline V and J ends were trimmed by 5 bases and 4 bases, with 17 bases remaining between them. Germline V gene lookup returns CDR1 SGHVS and CDR2 FNYEAQ. This CDR3 is built from 16 residues. Each donor was a Caucasian adult residing in Nashville, Tennessee. The gene calls are TRBV7-6 and TRBJ1-4; D perhaps matches TRBD1 (6 bases). The material sequenced was naive CD4+ T cells from PBMCs. Documented subset: CD45RA+ positively selected. This TCR was sampled from a man younger than 35 in good health. Some clones in this sample may be carry-over from other donors' samples. The CDR3 sequence is CASSPAGQGHNEKLFF. CDR3 coding DNA: TGTGCCAGCAGCCCAGCGGGGCAGGGGCATAATGAAAAACTGTTTTTT.